Following are 11 T cell receptor beta chains from one sample sequenced in a study of T cells after yellow fever vaccination. TCRdb processed the 5' RACE reads anew with MiXCR; each CDR3 protein has one entry. The sample gives hundreds of thousands of distinct CDR3 sequences, more than 9% of which show up once; 14% to 15% is in the top ten. The input for sequencing was PBMCs, taken on the day of the yellow fever booster vaccination. The receptors come from a man aged 25 to 40 who received the YFV17D yellow fever vaccine.

This clonotype appeared a few times. This chain links TRBV27 with TRBJ2-7; D is possibly TRBD1 (6 bases). The ends were cut back, 5 bases at V and 3 bases at J, with 17 bases in the middle. CDR1 and CDR2 (germline): MNHEY, SMNVEV (reference sequence). The CDR3 spans 15 residues. CDR3 loop: CASSPIGTQVYEQYF. The DNA of the CDR3 is TGTGCCAGCAGTCCAATCGGGACACAGGTCTACGAGCAGTACTTC.

This clonotype occurred a few times. The V call is TRBV5-6, the J call TRBJ1-2; a possible D gene is TRBD1 (5 bases). Germline CDR1 is SGHDT and CDR2 is YYEEEE. CDR3 length equals 13 residues. V was clipped by 4 bases and J by 2 bases, with 9 bases between them. The CDR3 protein is CASSGGGNYGYTF. CDR3 nucleotide sequence: TGTGCCAGCAGCGGGGGAGGGAACTATGGCTACACCTTC.

This clonotype was observed a few times. This rearrangement joins TRBV3-1 to TRBJ2-2, with a weak D call TRBD2 (6 bases). The CDR3 length is 15 residues. Trimming pared 1 base from V and 5 bases from J, leaving 11 bases between. Germline-derived CDR1 and CDR2 are LGHDT and YNNKEL (reference sequence). This chain's CDR3 is CASSQGLAETGELFF. CDR3 DNA sequence: TGTGCCAGCAGCCAAGGTTTAGCGGAAACCGGGGAGCTGTTTTTT.

The CDR3 loop is CASSWVQGEETQYF. The CDR3 DNA sequence: TGCGCCAGCAGCTGGGTGCAGGGAGAAGAGACCCAGTACTTC. This chain links TRBV5-1 with TRBJ2-5; D may match TRBD1 or TRBD2 (5 bases each). CDR1 is SGHRS, CDR2 YFSETQ, per germline. Between the trimmed V and J ends, which lost 3 bases and 3 bases, there was a span of 12 bases. The length of the CDR3 is 14 residues.

This clonotype came up a few times. The chain combines TRBV11-1 with TRBJ2-4; the D gene is possibly TRBD1 (6 bases). The CDR3 runs to 19 residues. The V end was cut by 5 bases, the J end by 0 bases, with 23 bases between. Per the germline V gene, CDR1 is SGHAT and CDR2 is FQDESV (reference sequence). CDR3: CASSPHGKVSGEAKNIQYF. The CDR3 region has the DNA TGTGCCAGCAGCCCCCACGGGAAAGTCTCAGGGGAAGCCAAAAACATTCAGTACTTC.

This clonotype appeared a few times. The CDR3 sequence is CASSVDPGAGSYEQYF. The DNA for the CDR3 is TGTGCCAGCAGCGTAGATCCCGGGGCGGGGAGCTACGAGCAGTACTTC. The chain has TRBV9 and TRBJ2-7; weak D call: TRBD2 (6 bases). Germline loops: CDR1 SGDLS, CDR2 YYNGEE. V was pared by 0 bases and J by 3 bases, with 16 bases between. This CDR3 comprises 16 residues.

This clonotype was recorded at least ten times. This chain's CDR3 is CASSLALETQYF. Here the CDR3 DNA reads TGTGCCAGCAGCTTGGCATTGGAGACCCAGTACTTC. The rearrangement links TRBV7-2 to TRBJ2-5; D gene uncertain. V was clipped by 3 bases and J by 5 bases, with 7 bases between them. CDR1 and CDR2 from the germline V gene are SGHTA and FQGNSA. This CDR3 has 12 residues.

This clonotype showed up just a few times. The rearrangement links TRBV4-2 to TRBJ2-7, with TRBD1 matching over 9 bases. Trimming took 1 base from V and 1 from J; bases not matched to a gene: 5. Germline assignment: CDR1 LGHNA and CDR2 YNFKEQ. This CDR3 region has 16 residues. CDR3 sequence: CASSQARTGASYEQYF. CDR3 nucleotide sequence: TGTGCCAGCAGCCAAGCCCGGACAGGGGCGTCCTACGAGCAGTACTTC.

There are a few counts of this clonotype. The rearrangement uses TRBV20-1 and TRBJ1-2; 8 nucleotides align to TRBD1. CDR1 is DFQATT and CDR2 is SNEGSKA in the germline V gene (reference sequence). CDR3 size: 12 residues. The CDR3 region has the DNA TGCAGCCTTTTACAGGGGGAGCTAGGCTACACCTTC. Its protein product is CSLLQGELGYTF.

The rearrangement uses TRBV6-2 or TRBV6-3 and TRBJ2-7; 11 bases agree with TRBD1. Germline V gene lookup returns CDR1 MNHEY and CDR2 SVGEGT. This CDR3 comprises 15 residues. The V gene end was trimmed by 5 bases and the J gene end by 3 bases; junction bases not matched to a gene: 6. CDR3 residues: CASSKDRGRSYEQYF. The CDR3 DNA reads as TGTGCCAGCAGTAAGGACAGGGGGCGCAGCTACGAGCAGTACTTC.

The table lists this clonotype with many counts. The rearrangement uses TRBV3-1 and TRBJ2-7, with TRBD2 as a possible D gene (6 bases). In germline, CDR1 is LGHDT, CDR2 YNNKEL (reference sequence). The CDR3 contains 14 residues. Trimming pared 8 bases from V and 3 bases from J, leaving 17 bases between. Here the CDR3 reads CASRRDGDFYEQYF. The CDR3 DNA is TGTGCCAGCCGACGAGATGGGGACTTCTACGAGCAGTACTTC.